One sample yielded the 16 T cell receptor beta chains listed below, sequenced in a study of spatial heterogeneity in lung cancer. From the 5' RACE reads, TCRdb called clonotypes with MiXCR, one entry per CDR3 protein. The top ten hold approximately 16% of the sample, which has roughly 60,000 distinct CDR3 sequences, 7.5% to 9% seen once. The time point: sample taken at primary tumor resection. Sequencing of whole RNA from tumor, nontumor lung or frozen PBMC involved no sorting. The sequences come from PBMCs, collected at surgery. The source of these receptors is a female donor with early-stage non-small cell lung cancer.

The chain is built from TRBV4-1 and TRBJ1-5, with 7 bases lining up with TRBD1. The CDR3 consists of 18 residues. V was pared by 1 base and J by 1 base, with 10 bases of the junction left unmatched. Germline-derived CDR1 and CDR2 are MGHRA and YSYEKL. CDR3 coding DNA: TGCGCCAGCAGCCAAGTAAACAGGGGCCACCCGAGCAATCAGCCCCAGCATTTT. It specifies CASSQVNRGHPSNQPQHF.

This clonotype was seen ten or more times. This sequence joins TRBV5-1 and TRBJ2-7, with D possibly called TRBD1 or TRBD2 (5 bases each). The CDR3 sequence is 14 residues long. From germline, CDR1 is SGHRS and CDR2 YFSETQ. The V end lost 4 bases, the J end lost 5 bases, and 16 bases lay between the germline ends. CDR3 loop: CASSAVGVLDEQYF. The CDR3 coding sequence is TGCGCCAGCAGCGCCGTGGGGGTTCTCGACGAGCAGTACTTC.

CDR3 region: CASSLGVGREDQPQHF. Here the CDR3 DNA reads TGTGCCAGCAGCTTAGGCGTCGGCAGGGAAGATCAGCCCCAGCATTTT. This chain connects TRBV7-9 to TRBJ1-5, with D maybe TRBD1 (5 bases). The CDR3 extends over 16 amino acids. Germline V CDR1 and CDR2: SEHNR, FQNEAQ (reference sequence). V was clipped by 1 base and J by 5 bases, with 15 bases between them.

V usage is TRBV7-3 and J usage is TRBJ2-1, with D possibly being TRBD2 (5 bases). From germline, CDR1 is SGHTA and CDR2 FQGTGA. The CDR3 length is 15 residues. V lost 2 bases and J lost 0, with 8 bases in between. The CDR3 region is CASSLQSGSYNEQFF. The CDR3 nucleotides read TGTGCCAGCAGCTTACAGAGCGGCTCCTACAATGAGCAGTTCTTC.

This chain connects TRBV29-1 to TRBJ2-7, with D possibly TRBD1 on 8 matching bases. V was cut by 7 bases and J by 6 bases, with 13 bases left in between. This CDR3 contains 11 residues. Germline V CDR1 and CDR2: SQVTM, ANQGSEA. The DNA for the CDR3 is TGCAGCGCCACAGGGGGGGGCGAGCAGTACGTC. This codes for CSATGGGEQYV.

The chain couples TRBV2 to TRBJ2-6, with D maybe TRBD2 (7 bases). Trimming cost V 8 bases and J 2 bases, with 10 bases left between them. Germline CDR1 SNHLY, CDR2 FYNNEI. CDR3 length equals 14 residues. CDR3 in DNA: TGTGCCAGCGGGGAGGGGGCTGGGGCCAACGTCCTGACTTTC. Protein sequence: CASGEGAGANVLTF.

This clonotype was detected only a few times. J is TRBJ1-5 and V is TRBV11-2; no clear D gene. V dropped 6 bases and J dropped 3 bases, with 15 bases sitting between them. CDR3 length: 15 residues. Looked up from germline, CDR1 is SGHAT and CDR2 is FQNNGV. Here the CDR3 DNA reads TGTGCCAGCAGTCCTGCCGGGAGCCTCAATCAGCCCCAGCATTTT. This sequence encodes CASSPAGSLNQPQHF.

In its sample, this clonotype was seen many times. This sequence joins TRBV20-1 and TRBJ2-7; D may correspond to TRBD1 or TRBD2 (5 bases each). The CDR3 runs to 13 residues. Per the germline V gene, CDR1 is DFQATT and CDR2 is SNEGSKA (reference sequence). V lost 5 bases to trimming and J lost 2 bases, with 13 bases between them. CDR3 sequence (DNA): TGCAGTGCTGGGGGTGCAAACGCCTACGAGCAGTACTTC. Its translation: CSAGGANAYEQYF.

This clonotype came up a few times. The CDR3 protein is CASSLGGTSPPGEQYF. In DNA, the CDR3 is TGTGCCAGCAGTTTAGGAGGGACTAGCCCACCGGGGGAGCAGTACTTC. The chain carries TRBV12-3 or TRBV12-4 and TRBJ2-7; 9 bases line up with TRBD2. CDR3 length: 16 residues. The J segment lost 7 bases and the V segment lost 1 base, leaving 11 bases of the junction unmatched.

The rearrangement uses TRBV2 and TRBJ2-1, with D possibly called TRBD1 or TRBD2 (6 bases each). Germline V gene data show CDR1 as SNHLY and CDR2 as FYNNEI. Trimming took 5 bases from V and 6 from J, leaving 11 bases between them. CDR3 length: 13 amino acids. The CDR3 loop reads CASSPGAANEQFF. In DNA form, the CDR3 reads TGTGCCAGCAGTCCGGGGGCGGCCAATGAGCAGTTCTTC.

This rearrangement joins TRBV7-6 to TRBJ1-4, with D perhaps matching TRBD1 (5 bases). This CDR3 is 15 amino acids long. Germline V gene sequence: CDR1 SGHVS, CDR2 FNYEAQ. Trimming took off 5 bases at V and 2 bases at J, with 12 bases between the two ends. CDR3 loop: CASSLLGLTNEKLFF. For the CDR3, the DNA is TGTGCCAGCAGCCTTCTGGGGCTCACTAATGAAAAACTGTTTTTT.

The table lists this clonotype with many counts. The DNA for the CDR3 is TGCGCCAGCAGCCCTAGCGGGGTGCGCTCTGGGGCCAACGTCCTGACTTTC. It is translated as CASSPSGVRSGANVLTF. The V and J genes are TRBV5-1 and TRBJ2-6; 9 bases are shared with TRBD2. The V and J ends lost 4 bases and 0 bases, in that order; junction bases with no gene match: 5. This CDR3 has 17 amino acids. CDR1 SGHRS and CDR2 YFSETQ come from the germline V gene.

This rearrangement joins TRBV10-3 to TRBJ2-7; 11 bases match TRBD2. With V trimmed by 0 bases and J by 6 bases, 10 bases remained unmatched. The length of the CDR3 is 17 residues. Germline assignment: CDR1 ENHRY and CDR2 SYGVKD. The CDR3 nucleotides are TGTGCCATCAGTGAGTCGAGTAGCGGGAGGGCCGGGGGCGAGCAGTACTTC. This translates into CAISESSSGRAGGEQYF.

This clonotype was counted a few times. The V call is TRBV6-2 or TRBV6-3, the J call TRBJ2-2; 11 bases match TRBD2. The J segment lost 6 bases and the V segment lost 5 bases, leaving 8 bases of the junction unmatched. CDR3 length: 16 amino acids. CDR1 and CDR2 (germline): MNHEY, SVGEGT. The CDR3 loop reads CASSLGLAALAGELFF. CDR3 nucleotides: TGTGCCAGCAGTCTGGGACTAGCGGCCCTCGCCGGGGAGCTGTTTTTT.

The table lists this clonotype with many counts. The chain recombines TRBV9 with TRBJ1-5; 9 bases are a match to TRBD1. Germline CDR1 SGDLS, CDR2 YYNGEE. The junction had 8 bases not matched to a gene; V was cut back by 3 bases and J by 4 bases. This CDR3 region has 16 residues. The CDR3 is CASSDILGTGNQPQHF. The DNA of the CDR3 is TGTGCCAGCAGCGACATTCTCGGGACAGGGAATCAGCCCCAGCATTTT.

This chain uses TRBV7-2 with TRBJ2-3, with D perhaps matching TRBD2 (7 bases). This CDR3 is 16 amino acids long. The V and J ends lost 5 bases and 0 bases respectively, with 15 bases between them. CDR1 SGHTA and CDR2 FQGNSA come from the germline V gene. The CDR3 reads CASSTLAGASTDTQYF. CDR3 DNA sequence: TGTGCCAGCAGCACTTTGGCGGGGGCTAGCACAGATACGCAGTATTTT.